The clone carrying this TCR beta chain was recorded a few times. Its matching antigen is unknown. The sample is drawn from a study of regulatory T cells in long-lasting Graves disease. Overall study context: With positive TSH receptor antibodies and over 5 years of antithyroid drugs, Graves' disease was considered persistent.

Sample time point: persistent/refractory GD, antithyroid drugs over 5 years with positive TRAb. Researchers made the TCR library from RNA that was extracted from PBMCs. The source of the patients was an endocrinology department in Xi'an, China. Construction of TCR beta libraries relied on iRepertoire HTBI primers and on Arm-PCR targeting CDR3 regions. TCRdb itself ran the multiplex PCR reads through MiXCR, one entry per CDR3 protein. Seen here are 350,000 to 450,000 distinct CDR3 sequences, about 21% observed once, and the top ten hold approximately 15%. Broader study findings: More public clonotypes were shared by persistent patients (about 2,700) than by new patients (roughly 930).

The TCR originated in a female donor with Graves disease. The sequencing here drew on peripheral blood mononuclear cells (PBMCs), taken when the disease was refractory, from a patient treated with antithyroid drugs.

DNA of the CDR3: TGTGCCAGCACCGGTCGAGGGAGTGCCGCAGATACGCAGTATTTT. Translating it yields CASTGRGSAADTQYF. This sequence joins TRBV25-1 and TRBJ2-3; tentative D call: TRBD2 (5 bases). From germline, CDR1 is MGHDK and CDR2 SYGVNS. Trimming took 7 bases from V and 4 from J, leaving 18 bases between them. CDR3 size: 15 residues.